The 19 T cell receptor beta chains given below trace back to one sample, sequenced in a study of technical replicates of blood from a handful of donors. The protocol was immunoSEQ multiplex PCR, while the TCRdb copy is restricted to in-frame clones and leaves out a portion. Here the sample spans under 85,000 clones, approximately 97% being singletons. What was sequenced was T cells isolated from PBMCs. The receptors shown here come from a human donor in good health.

V and J are TRBV2 and TRBJ2-5; 9 bases fit TRBD2. Germline assignment: CDR1 SNHLY and CDR2 FYNNEI. This CDR3 is 15 amino acids long. The V and J ends lost 2 bases and 2 bases, in that order; junction bases with no gene match: 3. The CDR3 nucleotides are TGTGCCAGCAGTGAACCTAGCGGGGCTCAAGAGACCCAGTACTTC. It is translated as CASSEPSGAQETQYF.

The rearrangement joins TRBV29-1 to TRBJ2-7; no firm D call. Germline CDR1 is SQVTM and CDR2 is ANQGSEA. The CDR3 has 14 amino acids. Trimming shortened V by 4 bases and J by 1 base, and 14 bases separated the two germline ends. The CDR3 coding sequence is TGCAGCGTTGCTGGGCAGTTGAGTTCCTACGAGCAGTACTTC. Its translation is CSVAGQLSSYEQYF.

The chain recombines TRBV4-1 with TRBJ2-7, with TRBD2 as a possible D gene (5 bases). Between the trimmed V and J ends, which lost 4 bases and 3 bases, there was a span of 13 bases. The germline gives CDR1 MGHRA, CDR2 YSYEKL. The CDR3 is 14 amino acids. The CDR3 here is CASSPNPDYYEQYF. Here the CDR3 DNA reads TGCGCCAGCAGCCCAAACCCCGACTACTACGAGCAGTACTTC.

The chain couples TRBV7-8 to TRBJ2-7; 10 positions match TRBD2. Germline CDR1 is SGHVS and CDR2 is FQNEAQ. The CDR3 runs to 16 residues. Germline trimming cut 5 bases from V and 0 bases from J; bases unmatched to any gene: 7. CDR3 in DNA: TGTGCCAGCAGCCCTGAGACTAGCGGGTACTCCTACGAGCAGTACTTC. Protein product: CASSPETSGYSYEQYF.

This chain connects TRBV27 to TRBJ1-1; weak D call: TRBD1 (6 bases). The CDR3 has 18 amino acids. The germline gives CDR1 MNHEY, CDR2 SMNVEV (reference sequence). V was shortened by 5 bases and J by 0 bases, with 22 bases between the two germline ends. CDR3 sequence: CASSHKERTAFMNTEAFF. CDR3 nucleotide sequence: TGTGCCAGCAGTCATAAAGAACGGACAGCTTTTATGAACACTGAAGCTTTCTTT.

The chain uses TRBV5-1 and TRBJ1-1, with D tentatively TRBD1 (6 bases). Between the trimmed V and J ends, which lost 3 bases and 3 bases, there was a span of 9 bases. Germline CDR1 reads SGHRS; CDR2 reads YFSETQ. The CDR3 is made up of 13 amino acids. The CDR3 bases are TGCGCCAGCAGCTCCTCAGGGGACACTGAAGCTTTCTTT. This translates into CASSSSGDTEAFF. The full variable domain, in which reference TRBV5-1 and TRBJ1-1 provide the parts outside the CDR3, is KAGVTQTPRYLIKTRGQQVTLSCSPISGHRSVSWYQQTPGQGLQFLFEYFSETQRNKGNFPGRFSGRQFSNSRSEMNVSTLELGDSALYLCASSSSGDTEAFFGQGTRLTVV.

The rearrangement links TRBV4-2 to TRBJ1-5; 10 nucleotides line up with TRBD1. The CDR3 has 15 amino acids. CDR1 and CDR2 (germline): LGHNA, YNFKEQ. The junction had 6 bases not matched to a gene; V was cut back by 5 bases and J by 5 bases. The CDR3: CASSGRQGADQPQHF. In DNA form, the CDR3 reads TGTGCCAGCAGCGGTAGACAGGGGGCTGATCAGCCCCAGCATTTT.

CDR3 region: CASRLAGTYEQYF. The CDR3 DNA reads TGTGCCAGCCGGCTAGCGGGCACCTACGAGCAGTACTTC. V and J are TRBV28 and TRBJ2-7, with 8 bases fitting TRBD2. V was clipped by 8 bases and J by 2 bases; unmatched bases: 5. Germline CDR1 reads MDHEN; CDR2 reads SYDVKM. This CDR3 comprises 13 residues.

V gene TRBV4-1 combines with J gene TRBJ2-5; 7 bases fit TRBD2. The germline CDR1 and CDR2 sequences are MGHRA and YSYEKL. J lost 0 bases, V lost 1 base, and 5 bases had no gene match. The CDR3 is 16 residues long. CDR3 protein: CASSQAKRGNQETQYF. In DNA, the CDR3 is TGCGCCAGCAGCCAAGCTAAGCGGGGAAACCAAGAGACCCAGTACTTC.

The chain recombines TRBV28 with TRBJ2-1; 7 nucleotides align to TRBD1. V lost 3 bases to trimming and J lost 0 bases; unmatched junction nucleotides: 2. The CDR3 runs to 15 residues. The germline V gene encodes CDR1 MDHEN and CDR2 SYDVKM. CDR3 amino acids: CASSLDRSSYNEQFF. In DNA form, the CDR3 reads TGTGCCAGCAGTTTGGACAGGAGCTCCTACAATGAGCAGTTCTTC. Combining the CDR3 with reference TRBV28 and TRBJ2-1 gives the whole variable domain DVKVTQSSRYLVKRTGEKVFLECVQDMDHENMFWYRQDPGLGLRLIYFSYDVKMKEKGDIPEGYSVSREKKERFSLILESASTNQTSMYLCASSLDRSSYNEQFFGPGTRLTVL.

This chain connects TRBV19 to TRBJ2-7, with D tentatively TRBD2 (5 bases). The CDR3 is 14 residues long. The germline V and J ends were trimmed by 4 bases and 3 bases, with 13 bases remaining between them. In germline, CDR1 is LNHDA, CDR2 SQIVND (reference sequence). The CDR3 DNA follows: TGTGCCAGTAGTACCCCACGAGGGATCTACGAGCAGTACTTC. Its protein is CASSTPRGIYEQYF.

This chain links TRBV6-5 with TRBJ1-2; TRBD1 is a possible D gene (6 bases). Germline assignment: CDR1 MNHEY and CDR2 SVGAGI. The CDR3 is made up of 13 amino acids. The ends were cut back, 0 bases at V and 8 bases at J, with 10 bases in the middle. CDR3 sequence: CASSYSGAQGYTF. The CDR3, as DNA: TGTGCCAGCAGTTACTCGGGGGCGCAGGGCTACACCTTC.

The CDR3 here is CASSPGTGNEKLFF. CDR3 nucleotide sequence: TGCGCCAGCAGCCCCGGGACAGGGAATGAAAAACTGTTTTTT. The J gene is TRBJ1-4, the V gene TRBV5-1, with 9 nucleotides matching TRBD1. V trimming: 4 bases; J trimming: 5 bases; junction bases outside the gene matches: 3. Germline CDR1 is SGHRS and CDR2 is YFSETQ. The CDR3 totals 14 residues.

The V call is TRBV13, the J call TRBJ2-5; D might be TRBD1 (5 bases). The CDR3 is 15 residues long. The germline CDR1 and CDR2 sequences are PRHDT and FYEKMQ (reference sequence). Deletions cut 1 base from V and 5 bases from J, with 14 bases between. This chain's CDR3 is CASSLAQGSTETQYF. The CDR3 DNA is TGTGCCAGCAGCTTAGCGCAGGGATCCACGGAGACCCAGTACTTC.

The DNA for the CDR3 is TGTGCCAGCAGATCCGACAGGAGCACAGATACGCAGTATTTT. Translated, it gives CASRSDRSTDTQYF. This chain links TRBV28 with TRBJ2-3, with a tentative D call TRBD1 (6 bases). Trimming stripped 6 bases from V and 0 bases from J, with 10 bases between. The CDR3 has 14 residues. Germline loops: CDR1 MDHEN, CDR2 SYDVKM.

The chain joins TRBV6-5 to TRBJ2-1; 7 bases map to TRBD1. The length of the CDR3 is 15 residues. V was pared by 5 bases and J by 2 bases, with 6 bases of the junction left unmatched. Germline assignment: CDR1 MNHEY and CDR2 SVGAGI. CDR3: CASSNHGTAYNEQFF. The CDR3, as DNA: TGTGCCAGCAGTAATCACGGGACAGCCTACAATGAGCAGTTCTTC.

The rearrangement uses TRBV30 and TRBJ1-1, with TRBD1 matching over 8 bases. V lost 2 bases and J lost 6; bases outside the gene matches: 8. The CDR3 totals 14 residues. Germline assignment: CDR1 GTSNPN and CDR2 SVGIG (reference sequence). CDR3 DNA sequence: TGTGCCTGGAGTCTGGACAGGGCCCAACCTGAAGCTTTCTTT. It codes for CAWSLDRAQPEAFF.

V gene TRBV28 combines with J gene TRBJ2-7; tentative D call: TRBD1 (5 bases). This CDR3 contains 13 residues. V lost 5 bases and J 3 bases, leaving 11 bases between the germline ends. The germline V gene has CDR1 MDHEN and CDR2 SYDVKM. CDR3: CASSIDSRYEQYF. As DNA, the CDR3 is TGTGCCAGCAGTATCGACAGCCGCTACGAGCAGTACTTC. The full variable domain, rest sourced from reference TRBV28 and TRBJ2-7, is DVKVTQSSRYLVKRTGEKVFLECVQDMDHENMFWYRQDPGLGLRLIYFSYDVKMKEKGDIPEGYSVSREKKERFSLILESASTNQTSMYLCASSIDSRYEQYFGPGTRLTVT.

The chain carries TRBV2 and TRBJ1-2; 10 positions match TRBD1. V lost 3 bases to trimming and J lost 7 bases; unmatched junction nucleotides: 5. This CDR3 has 14 residues. CDR1 is SNHLY and CDR2 is FYNNEI in the germline V gene. In DNA, the CDR3 is TGTGCCAGCAGTGAGGGGACAGGGGCCCCTGGCTACACCTTC. This codes for CASSEGTGAPGYTF.